The next 23 T cell receptor beta chains were all read from a single sample in a study of beta chain features in type 1 diabetes. The entirety of the isolated RNA underwent reverse transcription, so expressed TCRB transcripts were sequenced. Repertoires were generated with immunoSEQ multiplex PCR, while TCRdb's copy carries only in-frame clones and drops some. Among 400,000 to 450,000 clones listed, approximately 13% were seen once. The sample taken for sequencing was naive CD4+ T cells from blood. The receptors derive from a man aged 25 to 40 in good health.

In its sample, this clone was seen a few times. The chain uses TRBV7-9 and TRBJ2-7, with TRBD1 matching over 9 bases. This CDR3 spans 16 amino acids. The germline V gene has CDR1 SEHNR and CDR2 FQNEAQ (reference sequence). The V segment lost 3 bases and the J segment 4 bases; nucleotides outside the gene matches: 10. The CDR3 DNA follows: TGTGCCAGCAGCTTCCTCTTCCGGGACAGGGTGTACGAGCAGTACGTC. Translation: CASSFLFRDRVYEQYV.

The chain recombines TRBV6-6 with TRBJ2-5; 10 bases are shared with TRBD2. The CDR3 contains 15 residues. The germline V gene encodes CDR1 MNHNY and CDR2 SVGAGI (reference sequence). The junction had 4 bases not matched to a gene; V was cut back by 6 bases and J by 0 bases. CDR3 coding DNA: TGTGCCAGCAGGCCGGGACTAGCGCACCAAGAGACCCAGTACTTC. Translation gives CASRPGLAHQETQYF.

This clone was seen only a few times. The chain recombines TRBV18 with TRBJ2-1; weak D call: TRBD1 (6 bases). Trimming took off 6 bases at V and 3 bases at J, with 15 bases between the two ends. Germline V gene lookup returns CDR1 KGHSH and CDR2 LQKENI. The CDR3 covers 15 residues. CDR3 in amino acids: CASSPRQVNYNEQFF. For the CDR3, the DNA is TGTGCCAGCTCGCCCCGACAGGTCAACTACAATGAGCAGTTCTTC.

This clone was counted a few times. The chain couples TRBV9 to TRBJ1-1; the match to TRBD1 covers 9 bases. J lost 3 bases, V lost 3 bases, and 3 bases had no gene match. The V gene's germline CDR1 is SGDLS and CDR2 YYNGEE. The CDR3 consists of 14 residues. For the CDR3, the DNA is TGTGCCAGCAGCGCGGACAGGGGCGACACTGAAGCTTTCTTT. Protein sequence: CASSADRGDTEAFF.

Only a few counts were recorded for this clone. The chain is built from TRBV7-9 and TRBJ2-7, with D maybe TRBD2 (6 bases). The CDR3 sequence is 14 residues long. V was trimmed by 0 bases and J by 3 bases, leaving 9 bases between them. The germline CDR1 and CDR2 sequences are SEHNR and FQNEAQ (reference sequence). In DNA form, the CDR3 reads TGTGCCAGCAGCTTAGCGGTCGGGGGCTACGAGCAGTACGTC. It codes for CASSLAVGGYEQYV.

The chain employs TRBV25-1 and TRBJ2-1; TRBD1 is a possible D gene (5 bases). Trimming left V 3 bases short and J 9 bases short, with 18 bases between. Germline values: CDR1 MGHDK, CDR2 SYGVNS. CDR3 length equals 15 residues. In nucleotides, the CDR3 is TGTGCCAGCAGTGACCCTAGGGGTCCTTTTGGTGAGCAGTTCTTC. Translating gives CASSDPRGPFGEQFF.

The CDR3 DNA follows: TGCAGCGTTAAGGGGACGGACAATCAGCCCCAGCATTTT. Translating gives CSVKGTDNQPQHF. V and J are TRBV29-1 and TRBJ1-5, with D possibly matching TRBD1 (5 bases). Trimming took 5 bases from V and 3 from J, leaving 11 bases between them. The CDR3 spans 13 residues. Looked up from germline, CDR1 is SQVTM and CDR2 is ANQGSEA.

The sample holds a few counts of this clone. V gene TRBV28 combines with J gene TRBJ2-5; a weak D match, TRBD1 (6 bases). Trimming shortened V by 8 bases and J by 3 bases, and 13 bases separated the two germline ends. Germline CDR1 reads MDHEN; CDR2 reads SYDVKM. The CDR3 has 13 residues. The DNA for the CDR3 is TGTGCCAGCCAAGGACAGTGGAAAGAGACCCAGTACTTC. Translated, it gives CASQGQWKETQYF.

This clone was picked up a small number of times. The CDR3 is CASSVSPGALSEAFF. CDR3 DNA sequence: TGTGCCAGCAGCGTTTCGCCCGGCGCGTTAAGTGAGGCTTTCTTT. The chain recombines TRBV9 with TRBJ1-1; D unresolved. The CDR3 has 15 residues. Germline CDR1 reads SGDLS; CDR2 reads YYNGEE. Trimming removed 2 bases from V and 11 bases from J, with 22 bases in between.

The chain uses TRBV9 and TRBJ2-1, with 13 bases fitting TRBD2. This CDR3 spans 18 amino acids. Germline V gene lookup returns CDR1 SGDLS and CDR2 YYNGEE. Unmatched junction bases numbered 7, after V lost 0 bases and J lost 4 bases. The CDR3 is CASSVGLAGGQQYNEQFF. The CDR3 coding sequence is TGTGCCAGCAGCGTAGGACTAGCGGGGGGCCAGCAATACAATGAGCAGTTCTTC.

V gene TRBV5-1 combines with J gene TRBJ2-1, with 10 nucleotides matching TRBD2. Germline V CDR1 and CDR2: SGHRS, YFSETQ. CDR3 length: 16 amino acids. The junction had 7 bases not matched to a gene; V was cut back by 4 bases and J by 3 bases. CDR3 DNA: TGCGCCAGCAGCATTAGTTCTAGCGGGGGCTACAATGAGCAGTTCTTC. Translation: CASSISSSGGYNEQFF.

The chain has TRBV5-1 and TRBJ1-5; D is undetermined. The CDR3 totals 13 residues. V gave up 4 bases and J gave up 1 base, with 6 bases separating them. Germline V gene data show CDR1 as SGHRS and CDR2 as YFSETQ. As DNA, the CDR3 is TGCGCCAGCAGCGTGGACAGCAATCAGCCCCAGCATTTT. As protein: CASSVDSNQPQHF.

CDR3 coding DNA: TGTGCCAGCAGGCGGACTAGCGGAGCCGCAAGCAATGAGCAGTTCTTC. Translating gives CASRRTSGAASNEQFF. J is TRBJ2-1 and V is TRBV2, with 10 bases identical to TRBD2. Germline-derived CDR1 and CDR2 are SNHLY and FYNNEI. There are 16 residues in the CDR3. After removal of 6 bases from V and 6 bases from J, the junction contained 11 bases not matched to a gene.

This clone was counted between two and nine times. The chain is built from TRBV6-5 and TRBJ2-1; TRBD2 might be the D (5 bases). Trimming stripped 2 bases from V and 7 bases from J, with 9 bases between. The germline gives CDR1 MNHEY, CDR2 SVGAGI. CDR3 length: 13 amino acids. This CDR3 reads CASSYASKNEQFF. CDR3 bases: TGTGCCAGCAGTTACGCTAGCAAAAATGAGCAGTTCTTC.

This clone was picked up a small number of times. This sequence joins TRBV5-4 and TRBJ2-3; the D is unclear. This CDR3 has 15 amino acids. Trimming took off 7 bases at V and 1 base at J, with 16 bases between the two ends. CDR1 and CDR2 (germline): SGHNT, YYREEE (reference sequence). This CDR3 reads CASGHHAKGTDTQYF. CDR3 in DNA: TGTGCCAGCGGGCATCACGCCAAGGGCACAGATACGCAGTATTTT.

This clone has a handful of counts. This chain uses TRBV30 with TRBJ2-5, with 8 bases identical to TRBD2. The CDR3 is 14 amino acids. The germline CDR1 and CDR2 sequences are GTSNPN and SVGIG (reference sequence). V trimming: 4 bases; J trimming: 1 base; junction bases outside the gene matches: 5. In DNA, the CDR3 is TGTGCCTGGATGAGTAGCGGGGTCCAAGAGACCCAGTACTTC. It specifies CAWMSSGVQETQYF. Based on the CDR3 plus reference TRBV30 and TRBJ2-5, the full variable domain is SQTIHQWPATLVQPVGSPLSLECTVEGTSNPNLYWYRQAAGRGLQLLFYSVGIGQISSEVPQNLSASRPQDRQFILSSKKLLLSDSGFYLCAWMSSGVQETQYFGPGTRLLVL.

In this sample, this clone turned up a few times. This rearrangement joins TRBV19 to TRBJ2-4; possible D gene TRBD2, 6 bases. Germline loops: CDR1 LNHDA, CDR2 SQIVND (reference sequence). Trimming removed 6 bases at V and 3 bases at J, with 12 bases between. There are 14 residues in the CDR3. The CDR3, as DNA: TGTGCCAGTAGCCCTTGGGGGGACAAAAACATTCAGTACTTC. Its protein is CASSPWGDKNIQYF.

The CDR3 protein is CASSAGRGAKNIQYF. The CDR3 DNA reads as TGTGCCAGCAGCGCAGGGAGAGGGGCCAAAAACATTCAGTACTTC. V is TRBV2 and J is TRBJ2-4; D is perhaps TRBD1 or TRBD2 (5 bases each). There are 15 residues in the CDR3. With 6 bases removed from V and 1 base from J, the gap between germline ends came to 13 bases. Germline values: CDR1 SNHLY, CDR2 FYNNEI.

This clone was picked up a small number of times. The chain combines TRBV5-1 with TRBJ2-3; D not resolved. V lost 4 bases, J lost 4 bases, and 16 bases lay in between. The CDR3 runs 15 residues. Germline CDR1 reads SGHRS; CDR2 reads YFSETQ. CDR3 amino acids: CASSRPDTVPDTQYF. The CDR3 DNA reads as TGCGCCAGCAGCCGGCCCGACACCGTCCCAGATACGCAGTATTTT. Full variable domain (remainder filled in from reference TRBV5-1 and TRBJ2-3): KAGVTQTPRYLIKTRGQQVTLSCSPISGHRSVSWYQQTPGQGLQFLFEYFSETQRNKGNFPGRFSGRQFSNSRSEMNVSTLELGDSALYLCASSRPDTVPDTQYFGPGTRLTVL.

This clone was found a few times. The chain combines TRBV7-2 with TRBJ2-1; TRBD2 matches 8 bases. The germline V gene encodes CDR1 SGHTA and CDR2 FQGNSA. The CDR3 has 17 residues. With V trimmed by 7 bases and J by 10 bases, 21 bases remained unmatched. CDR3 amino acids: CASTALAGSYVSEEQFF. The CDR3 nucleotides are TGTGCCAGCACCGCATTAGCGGGGTCGTACGTAAGTGAGGAGCAGTTCTTC.

This clone was observed a handful of times. The sample carries other DNA sequences with the same CDR3. The chain couples TRBV10-3 to TRBJ2-5, with D perhaps matching TRBD1 (5 bases). Per germline, CDR1 ENHRY and CDR2 SYGVKD. Trimming took 10 bases from V and 1 from J, leaving 10 bases between them. CDR3 length: 12 amino acids. Written as DNA, the CDR3 is TGTGCCACCTCAGGGTCCCAAGAGACCCAGTACTTC. Protein product: CATSGSQETQYF.

The chain has TRBV2 and TRBJ2-7; 7 bases agree with TRBD2. This CDR3 spans 15 amino acids. Germline loops: CDR1 SNHLY, CDR2 FYNNEI. DNA of the CDR3: TGTGCCAGCAGTCCTCGGACTAGTTACTCCCACGAGCAGTACGTC. Amino acids: CASSPRTSYSHEQYV.

As DNA, the CDR3 is TGTGCCAGCAGTCCGGGGATATCCCGGGACCAAAGAGATACGCAGTATTTT. Encoded protein: CASSPGISRDQRDTQYF. The chain links TRBV27 to TRBJ2-3; tentatively, D is TRBD1 or TRBD2 (5 bases each). Germline V gene lookup returns CDR1 MNHEY and CDR2 SMNVEV (reference sequence). The V end lost 5 bases, the J end lost 5 bases, and 23 bases lay between the germline ends. The CDR3 is 17 residues long.